One sample yielded the 25 T cell receptor beta chains listed below, sequenced in a study of T-cell memory formation after mild COVID-19. TCRdb itself ran the 5' RACE reads through MiXCR, one entry per CDR3 protein. This sample has around 340,000 distinct CDR3 sequences, with about an eighth found just once. The source material was PBMCs or a T cell subset sorted from them (not recorded which). These receptors all come from a young man who had mild COVID-19 (a few samples of this study predate the infection). Cell type and time point are not known.

This clonotype appeared many times. The chain recombines TRBV12-3 or TRBV12-4 with TRBJ1-2; D might be TRBD1 (6 bases). The CDR3 length is 15 residues. Between the trimmed V and J ends, which lost 5 bases and 7 bases, there was a span of 20 bases. CDR3 protein: CASSLSVGGISGYTF. CDR3 bases: TGTGCCAGCAGTCTTTCTGTAGGGGGGATTTCTGGCTACACCTTC.

J is TRBJ1-1 and V is TRBV3-2. TRBV3-2 is designated a pseudogene. The CDR3 contains 24 residues. The CDR3 DNA is TGTGCCAGCAGCCAAGATCGCAGGGAAGTGTACGGAGCGGAAGGGGGTTACCTGAACACTGAAGCTTTCTTT. Translation: CASSQDRREVYGAEGGYLNTEAFF.

This clonotype was seen only a few times. The genes are TRBV20-1 and TRBJ2-3, with TRBD2 matching 11 bases. The CDR3 consists of 13 residues. The germline CDR1 and CDR2 sequences are DFQATT and SNEGSKA (reference sequence). The V gene end was trimmed by 5 bases and the J gene end by 3 bases; junction bases not matched to a gene: 1. The CDR3 is CSARTSGTDTQYF. DNA of the CDR3: TGCAGTGCTCGGACTAGCGGGACAGATACGCAGTATTTT.

This clonotype was picked up a small number of times. V usage is TRBV5-6 and J usage is TRBJ2-2; TRBD1 matches 7 bases. Per the germline V gene, CDR1 is SGHDT and CDR2 is YYEEEE. The CDR3 covers 15 residues. J was trimmed by 5 bases and V by 4 bases; bases with no gene match: 8. The CDR3 sequence: CASSPSTGWTGELFF. The CDR3 DNA reads TGTGCCAGCAGCCCCTCGACAGGGTGGACCGGGGAGCTGTTTTTT.

This clonotype has at least ten counts. The chain carries TRBV6-5 and TRBJ2-3; unclear D gene. The germline gives CDR1 MNHEY, CDR2 SVGAGI. The CDR3 length is 13 residues. Trimming took off 9 bases at V and 2 bases at J, with 12 bases between the two ends. CDR3 amino acids: CASSGRTTDTQYF. CDR3 bases: TGTGCCAGTTCGGGCAGGACCACAGATACGCAGTATTTT.

This chain joins TRBV5-1 and TRBJ1-2, with D possibly matching TRBD1 (6 bases). The ends were cut back, 3 bases at V and 8 bases at J, with 17 bases in the middle. The CDR3 runs 14 residues. CDR1 is SGHRS and CDR2 is YFSETQ in the germline V gene. CDR3 nucleotides: TGCGCCAGCAGCTCGACCCTCAGGGGCTCGGGCTACACCTTC. It is translated as CASSSTLRGSGYTF.

The V gene is TRBV7-2, the J gene TRBJ2-4; D remains unclear. The V gene lost 5 bases and the J gene lost 8 bases, with 13 bases spanning the gap. Germline CDR1 SGHTA, CDR2 FQGNSA. The CDR3 contains 13 residues. The CDR3: CASSPPNGDIQYF. The CDR3 nucleotides are TGTGCCAGCAGCCCCCCGAATGGGGACATTCAGTACTTC.

This clonotype occurred many times. This chain uses TRBV4-3 with TRBJ1-5; D not certain. Between the trimmed V and J ends, which lost 0 bases and 6 bases, there was a span of 6 bases. This CDR3 spans 13 amino acids. Germline values: CDR1 LGHNA, CDR2 YSLEER. Written as DNA, the CDR3 is TGCGCCAGCAGCCAAGACGAGGGTCAGCCCCAGCATTTT. Translating it yields CASSQDEGQPQHF.

Only a few counts were recorded for this clonotype. The chain recombines TRBV20-1 with TRBJ2-3; TRBD2 agrees at 9 bases. The CDR3 is made up of 19 amino acids. Germline V lookup: CDR1 DFQATT, CDR2 SNEGSKA (reference sequence). Trimming cost V 0 bases and J 3 bases; bases outside gene matches: 16. In nucleotides, the CDR3 is TGCAGTGCTAGAGATGGGGCGCGGCCCGCGGGGGGGAGGACAGATACGCAGTATTTT. Protein product: CSARDGARPAGGRTDTQYF.

The chain combines TRBV7-3 with TRBJ2-1; D call uncertain. CDR1 is SGHTA and CDR2 is FQGTGA in the germline V gene. Between the trimmed V and J ends, which lost 1 base and 9 bases, there was a span of 10 bases. CDR3 length equals 13 residues. The CDR3 sequence: CASSLMSPREQFF. As DNA, the CDR3 is TGTGCCAGCAGCTTAATGTCACCGCGTGAGCAGTTCTTC.

The gene calls are TRBV18 and TRBJ2-1; 7 bases match TRBD2. CDR1 KGHSH and CDR2 LQKENI come from the germline V gene. With V trimmed by 3 bases and J by 6 bases, 17 bases remained unmatched. This CDR3 is built from 18 residues. CDR3 protein: CASSPMTSQRSFRNEQFF. The CDR3 DNA reads as TGTGCCAGCTCACCGATGACTAGCCAGCGATCATTCCGCAATGAGCAGTTCTTC.

Only a few counts were recorded for this clonotype. The chain has TRBV7-2 and TRBJ1-1; D gene unclear. The germline gives CDR1 SGHTA, CDR2 FQGNSA. This CDR3 is built from 15 residues. V was trimmed by 1 base and J by 0 bases, leaving 9 bases between them. DNA for the CDR3: TGTGCCAGCAGCTTAGTGTCAGCTTTGAACACTGAAGCTTTCTTT. Its protein is CASSLVSALNTEAFF.

The chain couples TRBV6-5 to TRBJ1-2, with TRBD1 matching 9 bases. There are 14 residues in the CDR3. The V and J ends lost 4 bases and 8 bases, in that order; junction bases with no gene match: 8. The germline CDR1 and CDR2 sequences are MNHEY and SVGAGI. CDR3 protein: CASSSTGTGNGYTF. DNA of the CDR3: TGTGCCAGCAGTTCTACCGGGACAGGGAACGGCTACACCTTC.

V and J are TRBV3-1 and TRBJ2-5, with D unclear. This CDR3 region has 13 residues. Looked up from germline, CDR1 is LGHDT and CDR2 is YNNKEL (reference sequence). The V and J ends lost 1 base and 4 bases respectively, with 7 bases between them. DNA for the CDR3: TGTGCCAGCAGCCAAGTCTACTTAGAGACCCAGTACTTC. This translates into CASSQVYLETQYF.

The J gene is TRBJ2-1, the V gene TRBV12-3 or TRBV12-4, with 12 nucleotides matching TRBD2. This CDR3 is 16 amino acids long. Trimming at V came to 6 bases and at J to 6 bases, leaving 9 bases not matched to a gene. The CDR3 nucleotides are TGTGCCAGCAGACCGACTAGCGGGGGCCGAAGCAATGAGCAGTTCTTC. The encoded protein is CASRPTSGGRSNEQFF.

This clonotype was observed a handful of times. CDR3 in amino acids: CASSLRGVKYEQYF. CDR3 DNA sequence: TGCGCCAGCAGCTTAAGAGGGGTTAAGTACGAGCAGTACTTC. J is TRBJ2-7 and V is TRBV5-1; the D call may be TRBD1 or TRBD2 (5 bases each). The germline V gene encodes CDR1 SGHRS and CDR2 YFSETQ. V was clipped by 2 bases and J by 4 bases, with 13 bases between them. The length of the CDR3 is 14 residues.

The chain links TRBV25-1 to TRBJ2-3; D is uncertain. This CDR3 is built from 13 residues. V gave up 4 bases and J gave up 4 bases, with 9 bases separating them. Germline V gene sequence: CDR1 MGHDK, CDR2 SYGVNS. CDR3 nucleotide sequence: TGTGCCAGCAGTGCCCATCCCGCAGATACGCAGTATTTT. This encodes CASSAHPADTQYF.

The rearrangement uses TRBV9 and TRBJ1-6; D remains unclear. The germline V gene encodes CDR1 SGDLS and CDR2 YYNGEE. The ends were cut back, 0 bases at V and 8 bases at J, with 6 bases in the middle. The CDR3 covers 13 residues. The CDR3 DNA follows: TGTGCCAGCAGCGTAGATGGGCATTCACCCCTCCACTTT. Translation gives CASSVDGHSPLHF. Variable domain in full (rest from reference TRBV9 and TRBJ1-6): DSGVTQTPKHLITATGQRVTLRCSPRSGDLSVYWYQQSLDQGLQFLIQYYNGEERAKGNILERFSAQQFPDLHSELNLSSLELGDSALYFCASSVDGHSPLHFGNGTRLTVT.

This clonotype was recorded a few times. The gene calls are TRBV5-1 and TRBJ2-2, with 7 bases lining up with TRBD1. V lost 5 bases, J lost 5 bases, and 6 bases stayed unmatched. Germline V gives CDR1 SGHRS, CDR2 YFSETQ. There are 14 residues in the CDR3. CDR3 nucleotide sequence: TGCGCCAGCAGAGCACAGGGGTCTACCGGGGAGCTGTTTTTT. This translates into CASRAQGSTGELFF.

The chain recombines TRBV29-1 with TRBJ2-1; 15 bases map to TRBD2. The V gene end was trimmed by 0 bases and the J gene end by 12 bases; junction bases not matched to a gene: 9. The CDR3 runs 16 residues. The germline V gene has CDR1 SQVTM and CDR2 ANQGSEA. Written as DNA, the CDR3 is TGCAGCGTTGAAGACCCAGGGACTAGCGGGGGGTTCGGGCAGTTCTTC. Amino acid sequence: CSVEDPGTSGGFGQFF.

This clonotype was detected only a few times. V and J are TRBV6-5 and TRBJ2-2, with TRBD1 identical over 9 bases. Germline V gene sequence: CDR1 MNHEY, CDR2 SVGAGI. Trimming at V came to 8 bases and at J to 6 bases, leaving 7 bases not matched to a gene. The CDR3 consists of 14 residues. CDR3 sequence (DNA): TGTGCCAGCCGACGGGACAGGGATCCCGGGGAGCTGTTTTTT. Translating it yields CASRRDRDPGELFF.

This clonotype appeared a few times. In DNA form, the CDR3 reads TGCAGCGTTGAAACCGGGTATGAGCAGTTCTTC. Amino acids: CSVETGYEQFF. This chain links TRBV29-1 with TRBJ2-1; D gene unclear. CDR1 is SQVTM and CDR2 is ANQGSEA in the germline V gene. Trimming cost V 2 bases and J 8 bases, with 7 bases left between them. The CDR3 is 11 residues long.

This clonotype occurred many times. The V gene is TRBV5-6, the J gene TRBJ1-5, with D possibly being TRBD1 (6 bases). This CDR3 contains 15 residues. Per the germline V gene, CDR1 is SGHDT and CDR2 is YYEEEE. The V end was cut by 2 bases, the J end by 3 bases, with 12 bases between. The CDR3: CASSLGQGNNQPQHF. The CDR3 DNA is TGTGCCAGCAGCTTAGGGCAGGGGAACAATCAGCCCCAGCATTTT.

This clonotype was counted between two and nine times. The rearrangement joins TRBV12-3 or TRBV12-4 to TRBJ2-3; TRBD2 aligns across 9 bases. The CDR3 is 16 residues long. V shed 3 bases and J 2 bases; nucleotides not matched to a gene: 6. CDR3 DNA: TGTGCCAGCAGTTTGAAGCTAGCGGGGCCCACAGATACGCAGTATTTT. This gives the protein CASSLKLAGPTDTQYF.

The sample holds many counts of this clonotype. V is TRBV7-2 and J is TRBJ2-7; the match to TRBD2 covers 9 bases. The V gene end was trimmed by 5 bases and the J gene end by 0 bases; junction bases not matched to a gene: 2. CDR3 size: 14 residues. Per germline, CDR1 SGHTA and CDR2 FQGNSA. The CDR3 loop is CASSQLAGSYEQYF. The CDR3 DNA is TGTGCCAGCAGCCAACTAGCGGGCTCCTACGAGCAGTACTTC.